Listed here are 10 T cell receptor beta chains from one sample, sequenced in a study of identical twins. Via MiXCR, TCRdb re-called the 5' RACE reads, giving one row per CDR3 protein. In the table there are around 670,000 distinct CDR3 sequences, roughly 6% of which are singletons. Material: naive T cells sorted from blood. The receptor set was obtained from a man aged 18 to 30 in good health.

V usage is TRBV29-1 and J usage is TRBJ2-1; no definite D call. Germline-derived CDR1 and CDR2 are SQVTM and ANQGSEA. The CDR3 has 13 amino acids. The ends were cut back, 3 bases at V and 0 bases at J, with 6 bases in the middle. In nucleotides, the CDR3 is TGCAGCGTTGAGATAAGCTCCTACAATGAGCAGTTCTTC. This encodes CSVEISSYNEQFF.

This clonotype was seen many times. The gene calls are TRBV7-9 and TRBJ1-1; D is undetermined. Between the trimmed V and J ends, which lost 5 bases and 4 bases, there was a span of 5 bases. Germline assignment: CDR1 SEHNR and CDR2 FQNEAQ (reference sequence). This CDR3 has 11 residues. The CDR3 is CASSRTTEAFF. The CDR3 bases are TGTGCCAGCAGCAGAACCACTGAAGCTTTCTTT.

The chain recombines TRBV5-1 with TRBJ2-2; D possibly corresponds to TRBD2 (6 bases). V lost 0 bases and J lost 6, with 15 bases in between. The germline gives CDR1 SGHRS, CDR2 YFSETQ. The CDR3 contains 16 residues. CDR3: CASSLEHGRGAGELFF. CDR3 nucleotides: TGCGCCAGCAGCTTGGAGCACGGGAGAGGGGCCGGGGAGCTGTTTTTT.

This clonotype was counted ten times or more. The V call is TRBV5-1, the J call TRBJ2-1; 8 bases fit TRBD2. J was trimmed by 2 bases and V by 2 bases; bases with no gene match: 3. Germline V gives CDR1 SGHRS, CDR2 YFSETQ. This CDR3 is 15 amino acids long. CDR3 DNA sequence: TGCGCCAGCAGCTTCTCAGCGGGAGCCTACAATGAGCAGTTCTTC. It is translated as CASSFSAGAYNEQFF. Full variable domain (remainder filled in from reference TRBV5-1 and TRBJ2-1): KAGVTQTPRYLIKTRGQQVTLSCSPISGHRSVSWYQQTPGQGLQFLFEYFSETQRNKGNFPGRFSGRQFSNSRSEMNVSTLELGDSALYLCASSFSAGAYNEQFFGPGTRLTVL.

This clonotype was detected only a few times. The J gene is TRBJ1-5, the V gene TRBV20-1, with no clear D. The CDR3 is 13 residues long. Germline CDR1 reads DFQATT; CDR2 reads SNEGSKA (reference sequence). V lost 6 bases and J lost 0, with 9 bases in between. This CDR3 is CSAIWDSNQPQHF. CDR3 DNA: TGCAGTGCGATATGGGATAGCAATCAGCCCCAGCATTTT.

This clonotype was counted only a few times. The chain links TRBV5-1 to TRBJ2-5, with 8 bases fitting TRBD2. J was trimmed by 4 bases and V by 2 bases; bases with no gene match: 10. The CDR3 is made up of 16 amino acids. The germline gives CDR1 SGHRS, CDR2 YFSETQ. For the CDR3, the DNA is TGCGCCAGCAGCTTTTCCCCGGGCGGGAGGACAGAGACCCAGTACTTC. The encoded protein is CASSFSPGGRTETQYF.

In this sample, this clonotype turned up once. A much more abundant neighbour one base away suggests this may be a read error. CDR3 DNA: TGCAGTGATAGGGATCGAGAACTTAACACCGGGGAGCTGTTTTTT. This gives the protein CSDRDRELNTGELFF. This chain uses TRBV20-1 with TRBJ2-2; D unresolved. This CDR3 is 15 amino acids long. The germline CDR1 and CDR2 sequences are DFQATT and SNEGSKA (reference sequence). V was pared by 7 bases and J by 2 bases, with 17 bases between.

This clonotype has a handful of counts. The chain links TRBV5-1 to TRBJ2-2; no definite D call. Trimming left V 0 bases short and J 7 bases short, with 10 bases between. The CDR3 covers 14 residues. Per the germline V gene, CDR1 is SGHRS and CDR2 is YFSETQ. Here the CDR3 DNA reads TGCGCCAGCAGCTTGGAGGGCGGTCGCGGGGAGCTGTTTTTT. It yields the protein CASSLEGGRGELFF.

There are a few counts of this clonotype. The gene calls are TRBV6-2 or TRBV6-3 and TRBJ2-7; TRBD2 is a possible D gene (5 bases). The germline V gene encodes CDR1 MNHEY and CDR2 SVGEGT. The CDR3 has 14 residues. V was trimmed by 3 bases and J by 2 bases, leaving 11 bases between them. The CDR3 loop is CASSYYSGTYEQYF. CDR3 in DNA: TGTGCCAGCAGTTATTACAGCGGAACCTACGAGCAGTACTTC.

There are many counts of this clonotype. The chain's CDR3 is CASSPLDEQFF. CDR3 nucleotide sequence: TGTGCCAGCAGTCCGCTGGATGAGCAGTTCTTC. This chain uses TRBV12-3 or TRBV12-4 with TRBJ2-1; D is uncertain. The CDR3 length is 11 residues. V was pared by 5 bases and J by 8 bases, with 7 bases between.